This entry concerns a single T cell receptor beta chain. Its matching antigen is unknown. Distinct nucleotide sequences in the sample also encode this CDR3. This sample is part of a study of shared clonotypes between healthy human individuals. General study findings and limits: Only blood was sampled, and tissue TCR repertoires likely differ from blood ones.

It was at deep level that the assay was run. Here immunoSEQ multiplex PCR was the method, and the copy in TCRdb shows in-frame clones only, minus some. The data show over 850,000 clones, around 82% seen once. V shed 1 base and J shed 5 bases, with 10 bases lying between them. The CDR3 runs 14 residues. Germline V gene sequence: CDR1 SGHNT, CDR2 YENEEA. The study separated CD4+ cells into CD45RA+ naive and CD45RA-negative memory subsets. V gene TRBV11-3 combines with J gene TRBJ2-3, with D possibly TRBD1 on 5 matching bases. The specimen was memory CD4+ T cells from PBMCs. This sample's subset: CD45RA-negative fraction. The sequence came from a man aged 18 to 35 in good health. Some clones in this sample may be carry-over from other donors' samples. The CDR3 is CASSLGQGIDTQYF. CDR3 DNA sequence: TGTGCCAGCAGCTTAGGCCAGGGAATAGATACGCAGTATTTT. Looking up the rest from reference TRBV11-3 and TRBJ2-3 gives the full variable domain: EAGVVQSPRYKIIEKKQPVAFWCNPISGHNTLYWYLQNLGQGPELLIRYENEEAVDDSQLPKDRFSAERLKGVDSTLKIQPAELGDSAVYLCASSLGQGIDTQYFGPGTRLTVL.